Below are 9 T cell receptor beta chains sequenced from a single sample in a study of T cell responses to AZD1222 COVID-19 vaccine. The table came from immunoSEQ multiplex PCR; TCRdb's copy has only in-frame clones and leaves some out. This sample has 95,000 to 110,000 clones, with around 89% found just once. The sample consisted of peripheral blood, taken on day 0 of AZD1222 vaccination. Source of these receptors: an adult in good health.

About this clone: Mismatch with germline at one junction end may stem from a read error. The chain recombines TRBV6-5 with TRBJ1-1; TRBD1 aligns across 7 bases. Germline-derived CDR1 and CDR2 are MNHEY and SVGAGI. The CDR3 is made up of 15 amino acids. In nucleotides, the CDR3 is TGTGCCAGCAGATACTCACAGGGGTTCTCAGGTGAAGCTTTCTTT. This encodes CASRYSQGFSGEAFF.

The V and J genes are TRBV20-1 and TRBJ2-5; D is undetermined. Per the germline V gene, CDR1 is DFQATT and CDR2 is SNEGSKA (reference sequence). This CDR3 is 11 amino acids long. Trimming took off 5 bases at V and 2 bases at J, with 6 bases between the two ends. The CDR3 region has the DNA TGCAGTGCTCGTAGTCAAGAGACCCAGTACTTC. Translation: CSARSQETQYF.

The V and J genes are TRBV25-1 and TRBJ2-6, with a possible D match to TRBD1 (5 bases). V shed 7 bases and J shed 1 base, with 11 bases lying between them. CDR1 is MGHDK, CDR2 SYGVNS, per germline. The CDR3 is 15 residues long. This CDR3 reads CASISDSSGANVLTF. The CDR3 DNA follows: TGTGCCAGCATATCAGACAGTTCTGGGGCCAACGTCCTGACTTTC.

This clone turned up a few times. The chain joins TRBV11-1 to TRBJ1-2; no firm D call. CDR1 is SGHAT and CDR2 is FQDESV in the germline V gene (reference sequence). This CDR3 is built from 15 residues. Between the trimmed V and J ends, which lost 2 bases and 0 bases, there was a span of 10 bases. The DNA of the CDR3 is TGTGCCAGCAGCTTATCCGCCCTATCTAACTATGGCTACACCTTC. Its protein is CASSLSALSNYGYTF. The full variable domain, completed using reference TRBV11-1 and TRBJ1-2, is EAEVAQSPRYKITEKSQAVAFWCDPISGHATLYWYRQILGQGPELLVQFQDESVVDDSQLPKDRFSAERLKGVDSTLKIQPAELGDSAMYLCASSLSALSNYGYTFGSGTRLTVV.

The chain links TRBV5-1 to TRBJ2-3; TRBD2 is a possible D gene (7 bases). Trimming cost V 4 bases and J 6 bases, with 27 bases left between them. The CDR3 length is 18 residues. From germline, CDR1 is SGHRS and CDR2 YFSETQ. CDR3 sequence reads: CASSLNSGGATRWDTQYF. In DNA form, the CDR3 reads TGCGCCAGCAGCCTAAATAGTGGGGGGGCCACCCGATGGGATACGCAGTATTTT.

A single count supports this clone. V and J are TRBV11-2 and TRBJ2-3; no clear D gene. CDR3 length: 14 amino acids. Trimming stripped 3 bases from V and 1 base from J, with 8 bases between. CDR1 and CDR2 (germline): SGHAT, FQNNGV. The CDR3 nucleotides read TGTGCCAGCAGCTTTGCGAGCCGCACAGATACGCAGTATTTT. Its protein is CASSFASRTDTQYF. The full variable domain, completed using reference TRBV11-2 and TRBJ2-3, is EAGVAQSPRYKIIEKRQSVAFWCNPISGHATLYWYQQILGQGPKLLIQFQNNGVVDDSQLPKDRFSAERLKGVDSTLKIQPAKLEDSAVYLCASSFASRTDTQYFGPGTRLTVL.

The chain uses TRBV4-1 and TRBJ1-1; D ambiguous. The CDR3 runs 12 residues. V lost 5 bases, J lost 3 bases, and 7 bases lay in between. CDR1 is MGHRA and CDR2 is YSYEKL in the germline V gene. The CDR3 region has the DNA TGCGCCAGCAGCATAAGGGACACTGAAGCTTTCTTT. It specifies CASSIRDTEAFF.

The J gene is TRBJ1-5, the V gene TRBV18; 10 bases are a match to TRBD1. There are 14 residues in the CDR3. The V gene's germline CDR1 is KGHSH and CDR2 LQKENI. V gave up 6 bases and J gave up 7 bases; unmatched junction bases: 6. CDR3 bases: TGTGCCAGCTCCCGAGGGACAGGGGAGCAGCCCCAGCATTTT. Translated: CASSRGTGEQPQHF.

The chain combines TRBV5-4 with TRBJ2-3; perhaps TRBD2 as D (7 bases). The CDR3 is 16 amino acids. The germline V and J ends were trimmed by 4 bases and 3 bases, with 18 bases remaining between them. Germline lookup yields CDR1 SGHNT and CDR2 YYREEE (reference sequence). The CDR3 loop reads CASSAPVGGPTDTQYF. CDR3 bases: TGTGCCAGCAGCGCGCCGGTGGGGGGGCCGACAGATACGCAGTATTTT.